This T cell receptor beta chain was sequenced in a study of T-cell memory formation after mild COVID-19. Across the whole study: Each donor largely had its own TCR clusters.

CDR1 SGHRS and CDR2 YFSETQ come from the germline V gene. This CDR3 is built from 13 residues. V shed 4 bases and J shed 5 bases, with 12 bases lying between them. Ten or more counts support this clonotype. 5'RACE, which relied on constant-segment primers, yielded TCR alpha and TCR beta cDNA libraries carrying sample barcodes and UMIs. Each CDR3 protein is one row after TCRdb ran MiXCR on the 5' RACE reads. This sample carries about 290,000 distinct CDR3 sequences, approximately 16% of them seen once, and the ten largest clones take 22%. The sequence was obtained from a man between 18 and 29 years old who had mild COVID-19 (a few samples of this study predate the infection). Cell type and time point are not known. The chain has TRBV5-1 and TRBJ2-5, with D possibly matching TRBD1 (5 bases). The sample consisted of PBMCs or a T cell subset sorted from them (not recorded which). The CDR3 region is CASSDDRRETQYF. DNA for the CDR3: TGCGCCAGCAGCGACGACAGAAGGGAGACCCAGTACTTC.